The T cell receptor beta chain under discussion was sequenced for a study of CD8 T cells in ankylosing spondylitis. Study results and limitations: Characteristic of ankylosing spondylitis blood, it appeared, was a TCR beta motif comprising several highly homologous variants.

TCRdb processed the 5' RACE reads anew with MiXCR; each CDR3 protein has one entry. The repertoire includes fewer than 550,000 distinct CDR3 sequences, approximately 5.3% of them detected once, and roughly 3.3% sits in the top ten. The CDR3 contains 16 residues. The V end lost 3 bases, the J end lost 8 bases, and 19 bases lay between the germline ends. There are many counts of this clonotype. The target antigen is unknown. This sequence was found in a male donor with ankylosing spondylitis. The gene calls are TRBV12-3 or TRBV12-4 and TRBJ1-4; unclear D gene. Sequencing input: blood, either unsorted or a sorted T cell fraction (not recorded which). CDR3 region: CASSFQVSSSREKLFF. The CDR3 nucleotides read TGTGCCAGCAGTTTTCAGGTTTCTTCTTCGCGGGAAAAACTGTTTTTT.